The clone carrying this T cell receptor (beta chain) was detected ten times or more. The antigen is undetermined. Deletions cut 8 bases from V and 2 bases from J, with 21 bases between. CDR3 length: 16 residues. CDR1 and CDR2 (germline): MNHEY, SMNVEV (reference sequence). The data belong to a study of human T cells and chemical hapten exposure. Each CDR3 protein is one row after TCRdb ran MiXCR on the RACE reads. This table has roughly 380,000 distinct CDR3 sequences, more than 4.5% appearing once. Specified time point: pre-sensitization, week 0. As for treatment: therapeutic diphenylcyclopropenone sensitization with weekly scalp DPC. Notes on the study in general: Expanded TCRs produced significantly more large CDR3 similarity clusters than controls did.

V usage is TRBV27 and J usage is TRBJ1-2; no firm D call. This receptor was taken from a woman aged 45-59 years with alopecia areata. Some clones in this sample may be carry-over from other donors' samples. The specimen comprised whole blood, sampled in connection with sensitization to the hapten diphenylcyclopropenone (DPC). The CDR3 DNA reads as TGTGCCAGCTCTACCCCGTCCCCCACAGTGAACTATGGCTACACCTTC. This codes for CASSTPSPTVNYGYTF.